The 32 T cell receptor beta chains presented below share a single source sample, sequenced in a study of T cell responses to AZD1222 COVID-19 vaccine. Profiling relied on immunoSEQ multiplex PCR, and the TCRdb table lists in-frame clones only, not all of them. The data show 90,000 to 130,000 clones, 86% seen once. The sequencing here drew on peripheral blood, taken on day 0 of AZD1222 vaccination. These receptors were taken from an adult in good health.

The chain carries TRBV3-1 (or the pseudogene TRBV3-2) and TRBJ1-3; possibly TRBD1 for D (5 bases). V was pared by 7 bases and J by 4 bases, with 17 bases between. This CDR3 is 15 amino acids long. Germline V CDR1 and CDR2: LGHDT, YNNKEL (reference sequence). CDR3 amino acids: CASTPGFYVGNTIYF. CDR3 DNA: TGTGCCAGCACCCCAGGGTTTTACGTGGGAAACACCATATATTTT.

The chain recombines TRBV6-5 with TRBJ1-1; D gene uncertain. This CDR3 is built from 12 residues. Germline V lookup: CDR1 MNHEY, CDR2 SVGAGI. Trimming stripped 10 bases from V and 2 bases from J, with 11 bases between. CDR3 in DNA: TGTGCCACCCGTGGAAGTAACACTGAAGCTTTCTTT. Amino acid sequence: CATRGSNTEAFF.

This chain joins TRBV2 and TRBJ2-2, with D unclear. The CDR3 spans 16 residues. V shed 6 bases and J shed 1 base, with 15 bases lying between them. Germline CDR1 reads SNHLY; CDR2 reads FYNNEI. CDR3 protein: CASSARPSKNTGELFF. CDR3 DNA: TGTGCCAGCAGCGCGCGTCCCTCCAAGAACACCGGGGAGCTGTTTTTT.

This chain links TRBV21-1 with TRBJ2-3; TRBD2 is the table's D call and was not checked against the DNA. TRBV21-1 is a recognized pseudogene. The CDR3 extends over 18 amino acids. CDR3 sequence: CASSANNPGALGTDTQYF. The CDR3 bases are TGTGCCAGCAGCGCAAATAACCCGGGAGCCCTGGGCACAGATACGCAGTATTTT.

The rearrangement uses TRBV9 and TRBJ1-1; TRBD1 aligns across 8 bases. The germline gives CDR1 SGDLS, CDR2 YYNGEE. Losses at the gene ends were 2 bases for V and 13 bases for J; bases not matched to a gene: 4. This CDR3 is built from 11 residues. DNA for the CDR3: TGTGCCAGCAGCGTGGGACAGGTTGTTTTCTTT. Translation: CASSVGQVVFF.

Details on this clone: Within the sample, other DNA sequences also encode this same CDR3. This rearrangement joins TRBV6-5 to TRBJ1-6; 7 positions agree with TRBD1. This CDR3 comprises 16 residues. Unmatched junction bases numbered 6, after V lost 0 bases and J lost 7 bases. The germline gives CDR1 MNHEY, CDR2 SVGAGI. The CDR3 DNA sequence: TGTGCCAGCAGTTACTCGCGGGACAGTACCAATTCACCCCTCCACTTT. Translation: CASSYSRDSTNSPLHF.

The CDR3 loop is CASSLAWTGADTQYF. CDR3 bases: TGTGCCAGCAGCTTGGCCTGGACAGGAGCGGATACGCAGTATTTT. The genes are TRBV5-4 and TRBJ2-3; 7 bases map to TRBD1. Trimming at V came to 0 bases and at J to 6 bases, leaving 7 bases not matched to a gene. Looked up from germline, CDR1 is SGHNT and CDR2 is YYREEE (reference sequence). The CDR3 contains 15 residues.

The chain combines TRBV4-1 with TRBJ2-1; no firm D call. The CDR3 totals 12 residues. The V end lost 3 bases, the J end lost 10 bases, and 10 bases lay between the germline ends. Germline values: CDR1 MGHRA, CDR2 YSYEKL. The CDR3 bases are TGCGCCAGCAGCCACCCCTTTGAGGAGCAGTTCTTC. It translates to CASSHPFEEQFF.

The V and J genes are TRBV7-2 and TRBJ2-3, with 9 bases matching TRBD2. The length of the CDR3 is 14 residues. J was trimmed by 4 bases and V by 4 bases; bases with no gene match: 3. Germline V gene sequence: CDR1 SGHTA, CDR2 FQGNSA. The CDR3 spells CASSSGLAPDTQYF. CDR3 nucleotides: TGTGCCAGCAGCTCCGGACTAGCGCCAGATACGCAGTATTTT.

The rearrangement uses TRBV30 and TRBJ1-1, with 9 nucleotides matching TRBD1. Germline lookup yields CDR1 GTSNPN and CDR2 SVGIG (reference sequence). V gave up 7 bases and J gave up 2 bases; unmatched junction bases: 2. The CDR3 has 12 residues. The CDR3 sequence: CASDRGNTEAFF. CDR3 coding DNA: TGTGCCTCGGACAGGGGAAACACTGAAGCTTTCTTT.

The chain uses TRBV14 and TRBJ1-2, with 7 bases fitting TRBD1. V lost 3 bases to trimming and J lost 4 bases; unmatched junction nucleotides: 14. The CDR3 is 17 residues long. Looked up from germline, CDR1 is SGHDN and CDR2 is FVKESK. The CDR3 loop reads CASSQGRWDREIYGYTF. As DNA, the CDR3 is TGTGCCAGCAGCCAGGGAAGATGGGACAGAGAAATCTATGGCTACACCTTC.

In this sample, this clone turned up once. The chain has TRBV12-3 or TRBV12-4 and TRBJ2-7; D is uncertain. The CDR3 length is 11 residues. Trimming left V 3 bases short and J 1 base short, with 1 base between. This CDR3 reads CASSFSYEQYF. The CDR3 bases are TGTGCCAGCAGTTTTTCCTACGAGCAGTACTTC.

The V call is TRBV6-5, the J call TRBJ2-7; 7 nucleotides match TRBD1. The CDR3 is 12 residues long. The V gene end was trimmed by 8 bases and the J gene end by 0 bases; junction bases not matched to a gene: 1. The germline V gene has CDR1 MNHEY and CDR2 SVGAGI. In nucleotides, the CDR3 is TGTGCCAGCGGGGACAGCTCCTACGAGCAGTACTTC. Protein: CASGDSSYEQYF.

The V gene is TRBV28, the J gene TRBJ1-4; TRBD1 might be the D (6 bases). Germline lookup yields CDR1 MDHEN and CDR2 SYDVKM. Between the trimmed V and J ends, which lost 6 bases and 5 bases, there was a span of 13 bases. The CDR3 contains 14 residues. The CDR3 nucleotides are TGTGCCAGCAGCTTAGGGGGTACAAATGAAAAACTGTTTTTT. Protein product: CASSLGGTNEKLFF.

CDR3 amino acids: CASSEAPRARETQYF. CDR3 bases: TGTGCCAGCAGTGAAGCCCCACGGGCGAGAGAGACCCAGTACTTC. The chain uses TRBV25-1 and TRBJ2-5; unclear D gene. Per germline, CDR1 MGHDK and CDR2 SYGVNS. The germline V and J ends were trimmed by 2 bases and 4 bases, with 14 bases remaining between them. The CDR3 contains 15 residues.

This sequence joins TRBV5-1 and TRBJ1-1, with D possibly being TRBD1 (6 bases). Trimming took off 2 bases at V and 8 bases at J, with 19 bases between the two ends. This CDR3 region has 15 residues. Germline V gene lookup returns CDR1 SGHRS and CDR2 YFSETQ. Written as DNA, the CDR3 is TGCGCCAGCAGCTTCCAAGGGGGGGGGAGTGACGAAGCTTTCTTT. Translating gives CASSFQGGGSDEAFF.

The chain is built from TRBV19 and TRBJ2-1; TRBD2 might be the D (5 bases). Germline lookup yields CDR1 LNHDA and CDR2 SQIVND (reference sequence). V lost 5 bases and J lost 0, with 17 bases in between. CDR3 size: 17 residues. CDR3: CASSPRLSKSSYNEQFF. CDR3 bases: TGTGCCAGTAGTCCCCGACTAAGCAAGAGCTCCTACAATGAGCAGTTCTTC.

The rearrangement uses TRBV6-5 and TRBJ1-1; D possibly corresponds to TRBD1 (6 bases). The V and J ends lost 10 bases and 5 bases respectively, with 20 bases between them. The CDR3 loop spans 14 amino acids. From germline, CDR1 is MNHEY and CDR2 SVGAGI. The CDR3 region has the DNA TGTGCCACCTCCCCGGGAAACAGGGATACTGAAGCTTTCTTT. Protein: CATSPGNRDTEAFF.

The chain carries TRBV3-1 (or the pseudogene TRBV3-2) and TRBJ1-2; TRBD1 agrees at 7 bases. This CDR3 region has 17 residues. The V and J ends lost 0 bases and 7 bases, in that order; junction bases with no gene match: 14. Germline V gives CDR1 LGHDT, CDR2 YNNKEL (reference sequence). The CDR3 DNA reads TGTGCCAGCAGCCAAGAGTCACAGGGGAAGGCCCGGGGTGGCTACACCTTC. This encodes CASSQESQGKARGGYTF.

The rearrangement links TRBV5-4 to TRBJ2-1, with 7 bases matching TRBD1. Germline CDR1 SGHNT, CDR2 YYREEE (reference sequence). This CDR3 region has 15 residues. Trimming removed 3 bases from V and 7 bases from J; junction bases left unmatched: 10. The CDR3 bases are TGTGCCAGCAGCTCCGTCAGGGGGATCTTAAATGAGCAGTTCTTC. Amino acids: CASSSVRGILNEQFF.

This clone has only one observation. The chain employs TRBV24-1 and TRBJ2-3; perhaps TRBD2 as D (6 bases). Germline-derived CDR1 and CDR2 are KGHDR and SFDVKD. The CDR3 loop spans 15 amino acids. Between the trimmed V and J ends, which lost 7 bases and 1 base, there was a span of 14 bases. DNA for the CDR3: TGTGCCACCAGCGAGTCTAGCGCCCGCACAGATACGCAGTATTTT. Its protein product is CATSESSARTDTQYF.

The V and J genes are TRBV19 and TRBJ2-7; no reliable D call. Per the germline V gene, CDR1 is LNHDA and CDR2 is SQIVND (reference sequence). V gave up 1 base and J gave up 3 bases, with 7 bases separating them. This CDR3 is 13 amino acids long. The CDR3 here is CASSIGGNYEQYF. CDR3 coding DNA: TGTGCCAGTAGTATAGGAGGCAACTACGAGCAGTACTTC.

This clone was seen a few times. CDR3 loop: CASSIRITGTGGNTIYF. The CDR3 nucleotides are TGTGCCAGCAGCATAAGAATTACCGGGACAGGGGGAAACACCATATATTTT. This chain joins TRBV7-8 and TRBJ1-3; 9 bases agree with TRBD1. Germline lookup yields CDR1 SGHVS and CDR2 FQNEAQ. The CDR3 runs 17 residues. Unmatched junction bases numbered 12, after V lost 5 bases and J lost 4 bases. Full variable domain (rest looked up from reference TRBV7-8 and TRBJ1-3): GAGVSQSPRYKVAKRGQDVALRCDPISGHVSLFWYQQALGQGPEFLTYFQNEAQLDKSGLPSDRFFAERPEGSVSTLKIQRTQQEDSAVYLCASSIRITGTGGNTIYFGEGSWLTVV.

This chain uses TRBV3-1 (or the pseudogene TRBV3-2) with TRBJ1-1, with D unclear. The CDR3 has 13 residues. Germline lookup yields CDR1 LGHDT and CDR2 YNNKEL (reference sequence). V was pared by 2 bases and J by 1 base, with 5 bases between. This CDR3 is CASSQLGNTEAFF. The CDR3 coding sequence is TGTGCCAGCAGCCAATTAGGGAACACTGAAGCTTTCTTT.

The rearrangement joins TRBV5-8 to TRBJ1-4, with D maybe TRBD1 (5 bases). Germline CDR1 SGHTS, CDR2 YDEGEE. Trimming removed 3 bases at V and 1 base at J, with 16 bases between. This CDR3 is built from 17 residues. The CDR3 protein is CASSSSQGVVTNEKLFF. Here the CDR3 DNA reads TGTGCCAGCAGCTCCTCGCAGGGTGTCGTAACTAATGAAAAACTGTTTTTT.

The CDR3 sequence is CASSLTGDMNTEAFF. As DNA, the CDR3 is TGCGCCAGCAGCTTGACAGGGGATATGAACACTGAAGCTTTCTTT. The V gene is TRBV5-1, the J gene TRBJ1-1, with 7 positions matching TRBD1. V shed 1 base and J 0 bases; nucleotides not matched to a gene: 3. The germline V gene encodes CDR1 SGHRS and CDR2 YFSETQ. CDR3 size: 15 residues.

The chain links TRBV24-1 to TRBJ2-7; possibly TRBD1 or TRBD2 for D (5 bases each). The CDR3 has 12 residues. Germline CDR1 is KGHDR and CDR2 is SFDVKD. Trimming removed 2 bases at V and 6 bases at J, with 7 bases between. The CDR3 DNA sequence: TGTGCCACCAGTGATTGGGACCGCGAGCAGTACTTC. Encoded protein: CATSDWDREQYF.

This chain connects TRBV11-1 to TRBJ1-1; 7 positions agree with TRBD1. Germline CDR1 is SGHAT and CDR2 is FQDESV (reference sequence). There are 15 residues in the CDR3. The V gene end was trimmed by 4 bases and the J gene end by 1 base; junction bases not matched to a gene: 6. Here the CDR3 reads CASSYQGGGNTEAFF. The CDR3 region has the DNA TGTGCCAGCAGCTATCAAGGGGGCGGGAACACTGAAGCTTTCTTT.

The chain carries TRBV25-1 and TRBJ1-5; 11 bases are shared with TRBD1. CDR3 size: 18 residues. CDR1 and CDR2 (germline): MGHDK, SYGVNS. The junction had 13 bases not matched to a gene; V was cut back by 3 bases and J by 6 bases. CDR3 DNA sequence: TGTGCCAGCAGTGATTCGAGGCTGTCGGGACAGGGGGGTCAGCCCCAGCATTTT. Translation gives CASSDSRLSGQGGQPQHF.

The chain employs TRBV4-3 and TRBJ1-2; 8 bases are a match to TRBD1. This CDR3 region has 14 residues. Germline CDR1 is LGHNA and CDR2 is YSLEER. Trimming at V came to 5 bases and at J to 3 bases, leaving 5 bases not matched to a gene. Written as DNA, the CDR3 is TGCGCCAGCAGCTACGGACAGGGCGACTATGGCTACACCTTC. Translating gives CASSYGQGDYGYTF.

The V and J genes are TRBV4-3 and TRBJ2-7, with 10 bases aligning to TRBD1. The CDR3 is made up of 15 amino acids. J lost 5 bases, V lost 1 base, and 5 bases had no gene match. Looked up from germline, CDR1 is LGHNA and CDR2 is YSLEER. The CDR3 is CASSQGWGQGHEQYF. The CDR3 nucleotides are TGCGCCAGCAGCCAAGGATGGGGACAGGGGCACGAGCAGTACTTC.

The rearrangement joins TRBV19 to TRBJ2-7; maybe TRBD1 (7 bases). The ends were cut back, 5 bases at V and 7 bases at J, with 15 bases in the middle. The germline V gene encodes CDR1 LNHDA and CDR2 SQIVND (reference sequence). The CDR3 is made up of 13 amino acids. DNA of the CDR3: TGTGCCAGTAGTGCTACCCCAGGGGGGGAGCAGTACTTC. Amino acids: CASSATPGGEQYF.